A selection of T cell receptor beta chains follows, all from one sample in a study of blood T cell repertoires in COVID-19. Data came from immunoSEQ multiplex PCR; TCRdb stores just in-frame clones and leaves some out. The sample lists about 300,000 clones, around 90% occurring once. The sequencing input was PBMCs or T cells enriched from blood (not recorded which). The receptors were sampled from a woman aged 40 to 50 who had recovered from COVID-19. Each CDR3 is given with its conserved first and last residue. A D gene is named only where the DNA matches it firmly. Where a row states a size, it is once, few, many or the class of an expanded clone; other rows omit it.

size	D	V	J	DNA	CDR3
few	TRBD1	TRBV7-6	TRBJ2-5	TGTGCCAGCAGCTTAGGACAGACAGGGTTAGCCCAAGAGACCCAGTACTTC	CASSLGQTGLAQETQYF
NA	NA	TRBV6-1	TRBJ1-4	TGTGCCAGCAGTGAAGTTCACAGTATTAATGAAAAACTGTTTTTT	CASSEVHSINEKLFF
NA	NA	TRBV9	TRBJ2-1	TGTGCCAGCAGCGTAGCTACGGGGACCTACAATGAGCAGTTCTTC	CASSVATGTYNEQFF
NA	NA	TRBV27	TRBJ2-2	TGTGCCAGCAGTTTTTTGCGGCACACCGGGGAGCTGTTTTTT	CASSFLRHTGELFF
once	TRBD1	TRBV11-2	TRBJ2-2	TGTGCCAGCAGCACTAACAGGGGGGCCGGGGAGCTGTTTTTT	CASSTNRGAGELFF
NA	TRBD1	TRBV6-7	TRBJ2-7	TGTGCCGGACCCCGGGACAGATTAAGCTCCTACGAGCAGTACTTC	CAGPRDRLSSYEQYF
once	TRBD1	TRBV18	TRBJ1-5	TGTGCCAGCTCACCGGGACAGGGCAATCAGCCCCAGCATTTT	CASSPGQGNQPQHF
NA	NA	TRBV5-1	TRBJ1-4	TGCGCCAGCAGCAAGGACGTCGGGGGGGAAAAACTGTTTTTT	CASSKDVGGEKLFF
once	NA	TRBV15	TRBJ2-3	TGTGCCACCAGCAGAGAGGGCAGAAGGACAGATACGCAGTATTTT	CATSREGRRTDTQYF
NA	NA	TRBV5-8	TRBJ1-2	TGTGCCAGCAGCCGTGAGGGGGTGTACTATGGCTACACCTTC	CASSREGVYYGYTF
once	TRBD2	TRBV7-9	TRBJ2-7	TGTGCCAGCAGCTCCCGACTAGCGGGAGTCATCGACGAGCAGTACTTC	CASSSRLAGVIDEQYF
few	NA	TRBV19	TRBJ1-5	TGTGCCAGTAGTGCCGACGGAGATCAGCCCCAGCATTTT	CASSADGDQPQHF
NA	TRBD1	TRBV30	TRBJ1-4	TGTGCCTGGAGCGCTGGACAGGGTAATGAAAAACTGTTTTTT	CAWSAGQGNEKLFF
NA	NA	TRBV6-5	TRBJ1-2	TGTGCCAGCAGTTACTCGACCGGGAACTATGGCTACACCTTC	CASSYSTGNYGYTF
NA	TRBD1	TRBV30	TRBJ2-1	TGTGCCTGGAGTACGGGGACAGGGGTTCGCAATGAGCAGTTCTTC	CAWSTGTGVRNEQFF
NA	TRBD1	TRBV5-1	TRBJ2-3	TGCGCCAGCAGCTTGGATCCGGGACAGGGGGCAGATACGCAGTATTTT	CASSLDPGQGADTQYF
NA	NA	TRBV4-3	TRBJ1-6	TGCGCCAGCAGCCAAGATAGGGCACAGGGAAGTCACTCACCCCTCCACTTT	CASSQDRAQGSHSPLHF
NA	TRBD1	TRBV19	TRBJ1-5	TGTGCCAGTAGTATAGATTGGGACAGACCAGCTCCACTCAATCAGCCCCAGCATTTT	CASSIDWDRPAPLNQPQHF
NA	NA	TRBV30	TRBJ2-5	TGTGCCTGGAGTCTGAGGGACTCTGGGACCCAGTACTTC	CAWSLRDSGTQYF
NA	NA	TRBV11-2	TRBJ2-7	TGTGCCAGCAGCTCGGGAACTGCAGGTACAAACTACGAGCAGTACTTC	CASSSGTAGTNYEQYF
few	NA	TRBV24-1	TRBJ2-3	TGTGCCACCAGCCGCGGCGGGCGAGCAGATACGCAGTATTTT	CATSRGGRADTQYF
few	TRBD1	TRBV2	TRBJ1-2	TGTGCCAGCAGTGAGGTTGCAGGGGGCACGTATGGCTACACCTTC	CASSEVAGGTYGYTF
NA	NA	TRBV19	TRBJ2-4	TGTGCCAGTAGTCCCACATCCCGCGGGGAAAACATTCAGTACTTC	CASSPTSRGENIQYF
NA	NA	TRBV5-1	TRBJ1-6	TGCGCCAGCAGCTTGGCAGCGGCGAATTCACCCCTCCACTTT	CASSLAAANSPLHF
NA	NA	TRBV7-3	TRBJ2-2	TGTGCCAGCAGCACCGGACTACCCAGCGGGGAGCTGTTTTTT	CASSTGLPSGELFF
NA	NA	TRBV10-3	TRBJ1-1	TGTGCCATCAGTGAACCAGGGGATGGAATGAACACTGAAGCTTTCTTT	CAISEPGDGMNTEAFF
NA	NA	TRBV2	TRBJ1-2	TGTGCCAGCAGTGATTCAGGGAAGGGTGGCTACACCTTC	CASSDSGKGGYTF
NA	NA	TRBV5-6	TRBJ1-3	TGTGCCAGCAGCTTGTGGCAGGCGGGTCACACCATATATTTT	CASSLWQAGHTIYF